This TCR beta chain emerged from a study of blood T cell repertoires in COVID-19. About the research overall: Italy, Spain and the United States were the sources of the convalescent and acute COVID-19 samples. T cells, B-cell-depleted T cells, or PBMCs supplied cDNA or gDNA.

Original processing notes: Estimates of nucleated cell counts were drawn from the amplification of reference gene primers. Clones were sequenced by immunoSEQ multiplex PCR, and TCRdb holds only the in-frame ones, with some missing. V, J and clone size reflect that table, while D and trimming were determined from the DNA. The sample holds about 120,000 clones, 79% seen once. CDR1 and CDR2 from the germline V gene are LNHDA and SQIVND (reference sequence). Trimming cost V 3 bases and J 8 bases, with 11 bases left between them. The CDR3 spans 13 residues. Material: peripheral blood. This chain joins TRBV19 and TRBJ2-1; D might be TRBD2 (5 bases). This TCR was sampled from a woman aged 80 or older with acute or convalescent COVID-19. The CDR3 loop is CASSIGRGYEQFF. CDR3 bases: TGTGCCAGTAGTATCGGTCGAGGGTATGAGCAGTTCTTC. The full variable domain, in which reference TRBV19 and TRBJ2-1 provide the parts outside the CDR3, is DGGITQSPKYLFRKEGQNVTLSCEQNLNHDAMYWYRQDPGQGLRLIYYSQIVNDFQKGDIAEGYSVSREKKESFPLTVTSAQKNPTAFYLCASSIGRGYEQFFGPGTRLTVL.